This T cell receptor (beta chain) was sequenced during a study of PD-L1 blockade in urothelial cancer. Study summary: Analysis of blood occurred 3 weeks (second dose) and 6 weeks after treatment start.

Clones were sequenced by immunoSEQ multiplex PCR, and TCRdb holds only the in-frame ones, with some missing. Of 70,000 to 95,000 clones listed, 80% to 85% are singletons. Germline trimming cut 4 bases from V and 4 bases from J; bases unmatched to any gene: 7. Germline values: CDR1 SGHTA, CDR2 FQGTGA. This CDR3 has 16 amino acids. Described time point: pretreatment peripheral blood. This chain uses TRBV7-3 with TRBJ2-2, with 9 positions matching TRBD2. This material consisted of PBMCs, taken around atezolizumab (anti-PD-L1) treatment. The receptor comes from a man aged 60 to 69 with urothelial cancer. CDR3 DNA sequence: TGTGCCAGCAGCTCAACGCGGGGGGGGCGCACCGGGGAGCTGTTTTTT. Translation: CASSSTRGGRTGELFF.